This is a list of T cell receptor beta chains from one sample in a study of cytomegalovirus exposure and HLA in healthy donors. Sequencing used immunoSEQ multiplex PCR; TCRdb keeps in-frame clones, though not all of them. The table records 100,000 to 150,000 clones, 60% to 80% of them present only once. The sequencing sample was made of PBMCs. All receptors come from a female donor in good health and CMV-seronegative. Both conserved end residues are part of each CDR3. D genes are given only for firm matches. Size tells how often a clone was seen (once, few, many) or the class of an expanded clone, and some rows leave it out.

J gene: TRBJ1-2
D gene: NA
clone size: NA
V gene: TRBV7-8
CDR3 DNA: TGTGCCAGCAGCTTAGCAGGAGATGGCTACACCTTC
CDR3 protein: CASSLAGDGYTF

J gene: TRBJ2-2
D gene: TRBD1
clone size: once
V gene: TRBV11-3
CDR3 DNA: TGTGCCAGCAGCCTATCCGGGACAGGGACCGGGGAGCTGTTTTTT
CDR3 protein: CASSLSGTGTGELFF

J gene: TRBJ2-2
D gene: NA
clone size: NA
V gene: TRBV25-1
CDR3 DNA: TGTGCCAGCAGTGAATTTTCCGCGAACACCGGGGAGCTGTTTTTT
CDR3 protein: CASSEFSANTGELFF

J gene: TRBJ2-2
D gene: NA
clone size: once
V gene: TRBV18
CDR3 DNA: TGTGCCAGCTCACCACCTCTGAAGCCCGGGGAGCTGTTTTTT
CDR3 protein: CASSPPLKPGELFF

J gene: TRBJ2-7
D gene: NA
clone size: NA
V gene: TRBV28
CDR3 DNA: TGTGCCAGCAGTTTAAACGGGGGAGAGTACGAGCAGTACTTC
CDR3 protein: CASSLNGGEYEQYF

J gene: TRBJ1-2
D gene: TRBD1
clone size: NA
V gene: TRBV7-2
CDR3 DNA: TGTGCCAGCAGCCCCAGAGGACAGGGTGGGGTCTATGGCTACACCTTC
CDR3 protein: CASSPRGQGGVYGYTF

J gene: TRBJ1-1
D gene: NA
clone size: NA
V gene: TRBV30
CDR3 DNA: TGTGCCTGGGGCGGGAACACTGAAGCTTTCTTT
CDR3 protein: CAWGGNTEAFF

J gene: TRBJ2-5
D gene: NA
clone size: NA
V gene: TRBV5-8
CDR3 DNA: TGTGCCAGCAGCGTCATACAGGGTCCAGAGACCCAGTACTTC
CDR3 protein: CASSVIQGPETQYF

J gene: TRBJ1-1
D gene: TRBD1
clone size: NA
V gene: TRBV11-1
CDR3 DNA: TGTGCCAGCAGCGCAAACAGGGGGCGAAACACTGAAGCTTTCTTT
CDR3 protein: CASSANRGRNTEAFF

J gene: TRBJ1-5
D gene: NA
clone size: once
V gene: TRBV19
CDR3 DNA: TGTGCCAGTAGTATAGATCGAGGCACTAGCAATCAGCCCCAGCATTTT
CDR3 protein: CASSIDRGTSNQPQHF

J gene: TRBJ2-2
D gene: TRBD2
clone size: NA
V gene: TRBV7-2
CDR3 DNA: TGTGCCAGCAGCCGCGGACTAGCGGGTGGCACCGGGGAGCTGTTTTTT
CDR3 protein: CASSRGLAGGTGELFF

J gene: TRBJ2-6
D gene: TRBD1
clone size: NA
V gene: TRBV6-4
CDR3 DNA: TGTGCCAGCACAGGGGGCTCTGGGGCCAACGTCCTGACTTTC
CDR3 protein: CASTGGSGANVLTF

J gene: TRBJ1-1
D gene: TRBD1
clone size: NA
V gene: TRBV14
CDR3 DNA: TGTGCCAGCAGCTGGGACAGACTTGAAGCTTTCTTT
CDR3 protein: CASSWDRLEAFF

J gene: TRBJ1-1
D gene: NA
clone size: NA
V gene: TRBV28
CDR3 DNA: TGTGCCAGCAGTTTTCCAGGGGATCCTGAAGCTTTCTTT
CDR3 protein: CASSFPGDPEAFF

J gene: TRBJ2-3
D gene: NA
clone size: NA
V gene: TRBV11-2
CDR3 DNA: TGTGCCAGCAGCTGGGGAACAGGAACCACAGATACGCAGTATTTT
CDR3 protein: CASSWGTGTTDTQYF

J gene: TRBJ2-5
D gene: NA
clone size: NA
V gene: TRBV6-6
CDR3 DNA: TGTGCCAGCAGCCCGTACCAAGAGACCCAGTACTTC
CDR3 protein: CASSPYQETQYF

J gene: TRBJ2-7
D gene: TRBD2
clone size: NA
V gene: TRBV7-2
CDR3 DNA: TGTGCCAGCAGCCCGGGACTAGCGTTCCACGAGCAGTACTTC
CDR3 protein: CASSPGLAFHEQYF

J gene: TRBJ2-3
D gene: NA
clone size: NA
V gene: TRBV4-1
CDR3 DNA: TGCGCCAGCAAACGTGAGGAGCGGCGCACAGATACGCAGTATTTT
CDR3 protein: CASKREERRTDTQYF

J gene: TRBJ2-5
D gene: NA
clone size: once
V gene: TRBV12-2
CDR3 DNA: TGTGCAAGTCGCTTAGCGAAGCGCGGGGGGGAGACCCAGTACTTC
CDR3 protein: CASRLAKRGGETQYF